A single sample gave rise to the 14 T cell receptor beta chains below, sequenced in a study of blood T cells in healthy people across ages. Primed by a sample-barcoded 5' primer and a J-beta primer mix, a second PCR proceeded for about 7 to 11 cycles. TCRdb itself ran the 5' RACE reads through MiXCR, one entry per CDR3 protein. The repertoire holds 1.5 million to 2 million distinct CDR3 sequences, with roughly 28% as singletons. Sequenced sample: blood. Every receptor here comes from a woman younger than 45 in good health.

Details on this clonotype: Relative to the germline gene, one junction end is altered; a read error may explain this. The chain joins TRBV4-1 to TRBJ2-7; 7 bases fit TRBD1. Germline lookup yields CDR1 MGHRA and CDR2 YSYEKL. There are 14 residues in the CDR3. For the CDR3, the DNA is TGCACCAGCAGCCTAACGACAGGGTTCTACGAGCAGTACTTC. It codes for CTSSLTTGFYEQYF.

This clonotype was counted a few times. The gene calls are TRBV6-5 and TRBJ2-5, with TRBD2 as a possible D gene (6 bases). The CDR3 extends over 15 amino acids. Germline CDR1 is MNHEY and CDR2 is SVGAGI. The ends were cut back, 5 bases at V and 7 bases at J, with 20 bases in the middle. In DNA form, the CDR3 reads TGTGCCAGCAGTCGTGGGGTAGCGGCCCGGGGGACCCAGTACTTC. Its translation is CASSRGVAARGTQYF.

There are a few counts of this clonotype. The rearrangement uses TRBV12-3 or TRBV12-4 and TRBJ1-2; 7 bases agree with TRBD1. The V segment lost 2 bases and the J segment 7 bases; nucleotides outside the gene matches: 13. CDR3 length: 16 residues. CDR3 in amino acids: CASSLLGTELKGGYTF. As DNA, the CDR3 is TGTGCCAGCAGTTTACTCGGGACAGAACTCAAGGGTGGCTACACCTTC.

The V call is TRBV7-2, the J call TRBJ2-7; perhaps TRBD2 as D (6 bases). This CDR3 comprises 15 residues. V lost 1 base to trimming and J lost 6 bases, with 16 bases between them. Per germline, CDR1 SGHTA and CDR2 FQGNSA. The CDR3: CASSLGVLARSEQYF. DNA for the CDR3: TGTGCCAGCAGCTTAGGCGTGCTAGCGAGAAGCGAGCAGTACTTC. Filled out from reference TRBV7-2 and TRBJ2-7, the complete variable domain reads GAGVSQSPSNKVTEKGKDVELRCDPISGHTALYWYRQSLGQGLEFLIYFQGNSAPDKSGLPSDRFSAERTGGSVSTLTIQRTQQEDSAVYLCASSLGVLARSEQYFGPGTRLTVT.

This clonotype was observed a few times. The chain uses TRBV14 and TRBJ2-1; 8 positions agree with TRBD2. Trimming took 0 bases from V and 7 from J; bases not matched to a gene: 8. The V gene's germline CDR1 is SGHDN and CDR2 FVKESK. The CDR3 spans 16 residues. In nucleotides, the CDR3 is TGTGCCAGCAGCCAAGAGGCCGTAGCGGGGCGGAATGAGCAGTTCTTC. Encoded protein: CASSQEAVAGRNEQFF.

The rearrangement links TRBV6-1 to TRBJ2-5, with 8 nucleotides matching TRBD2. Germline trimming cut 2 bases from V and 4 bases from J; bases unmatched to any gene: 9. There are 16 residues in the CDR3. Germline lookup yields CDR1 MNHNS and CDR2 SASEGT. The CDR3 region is CASSEFSAGASETQYF. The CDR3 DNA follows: TGTGCCAGCAGTGAATTCTCAGCGGGGGCTTCAGAGACCCAGTACTTC.

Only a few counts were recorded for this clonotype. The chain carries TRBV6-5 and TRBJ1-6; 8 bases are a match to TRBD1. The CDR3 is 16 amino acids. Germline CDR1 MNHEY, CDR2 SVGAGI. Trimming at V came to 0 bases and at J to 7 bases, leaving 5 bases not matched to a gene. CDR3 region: CASSYSPRGHNSPLHF. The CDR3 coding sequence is TGTGCCAGCAGTTACTCGCCCAGGGGGCACAATTCACCCCTCCACTTT.

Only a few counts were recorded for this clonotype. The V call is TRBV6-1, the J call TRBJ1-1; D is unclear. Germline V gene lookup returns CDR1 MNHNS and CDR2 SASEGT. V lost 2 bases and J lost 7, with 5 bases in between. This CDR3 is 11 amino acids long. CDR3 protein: CASSEMGEAFF. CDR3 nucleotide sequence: TGTGCCAGCAGTGAAATGGGTGAAGCTTTCTTT.

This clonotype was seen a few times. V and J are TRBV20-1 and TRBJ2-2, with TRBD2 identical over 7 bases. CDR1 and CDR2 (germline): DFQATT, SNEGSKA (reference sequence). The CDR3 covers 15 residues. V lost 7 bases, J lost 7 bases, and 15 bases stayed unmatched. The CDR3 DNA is TGCAGTGTGGCTAGCGGAGAACCCGGGGGCGGGGAGCTGTTTTTT. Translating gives CSVASGEPGGGELFF.

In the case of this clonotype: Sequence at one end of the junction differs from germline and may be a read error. This CDR3 reads CASGHRQDGYTF. The DNA for the CDR3 is TGTGCCAGCGGCCATCGACAGGATGGCTACACCTTC. V gene TRBV14 combines with J gene TRBJ1-2, with a tentative D call TRBD1 (6 bases). The V gene's germline CDR1 is SGHDN and CDR2 FVKESK. The CDR3 is 12 residues long.

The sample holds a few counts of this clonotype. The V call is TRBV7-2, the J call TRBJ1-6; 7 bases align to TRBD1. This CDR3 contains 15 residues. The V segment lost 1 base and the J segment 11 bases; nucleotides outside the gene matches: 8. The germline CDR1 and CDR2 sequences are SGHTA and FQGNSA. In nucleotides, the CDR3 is TGTGCCAGCAGCTTAGACCCGACAGGGTGGGCACCCCTCCACTTT. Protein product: CASSLDPTGWAPLHF.

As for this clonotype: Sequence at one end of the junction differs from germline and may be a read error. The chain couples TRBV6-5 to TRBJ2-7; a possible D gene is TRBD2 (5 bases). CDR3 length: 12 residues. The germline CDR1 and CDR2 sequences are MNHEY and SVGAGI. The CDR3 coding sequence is TGTACCAGCGGCCGGCGAGGCTACGAGCAGTACTTC. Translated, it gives CTSGRRGYEQYF.

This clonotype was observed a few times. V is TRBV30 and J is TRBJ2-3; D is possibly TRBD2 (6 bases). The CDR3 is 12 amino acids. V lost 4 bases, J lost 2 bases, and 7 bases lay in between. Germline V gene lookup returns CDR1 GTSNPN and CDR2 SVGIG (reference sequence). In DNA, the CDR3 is TGTGCCTGGACTAGCGACACAGATACGCAGTATTTT. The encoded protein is CAWTSDTDTQYF.

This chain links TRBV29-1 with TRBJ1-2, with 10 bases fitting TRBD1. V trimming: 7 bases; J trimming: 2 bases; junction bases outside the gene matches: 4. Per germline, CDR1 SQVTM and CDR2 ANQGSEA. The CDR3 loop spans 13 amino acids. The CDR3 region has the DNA TGCAGCGAGACAGGGGGCAGAAACTATGGCTACACCTTC. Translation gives CSETGGRNYGYTF.